These 6 T cell receptor beta chains came from one sample sequenced in a study of shared clonotypes between healthy human individuals. Profiling relied on immunoSEQ multiplex PCR, and the TCRdb table lists in-frame clones only, not all of them. The table has a few million clones, roughly 92% seen once. Sequencing was carried out using naive CD4+ T cells sorted from blood. The sample's subset: CD45RA+ positively selected. The receptors come from a young man in good health.

The J gene is TRBJ2-5, the V gene TRBV4-1; 9 bases are shared with TRBD2. Looked up from germline, CDR1 is MGHRA and CDR2 is YSYEKL. J lost 5 bases, V lost 4 bases, and 11 bases had no gene match. CDR3 length equals 16 residues. The CDR3 sequence: CASSLVSGSGGETQYF. The CDR3 DNA reads TGCGCCAGCAGCCTCGTATCTGGGAGCGGGGGGGAGACCCAGTACTTC.

The CDR3: CASSPGHEKLFF. CDR3 bases: TGTGCCAGCAGCCCCGGGCATGAAAAACTGTTTTTT. The chain couples TRBV7-9 to TRBJ1-4; D not resolved. The CDR3 consists of 12 residues. V lost 5 bases to trimming and J lost 6 bases, with 7 bases between them. Germline V CDR1 and CDR2: SEHNR, FQNEAQ (reference sequence).

The chain recombines TRBV5-1 with TRBJ2-2, with 7 bases lining up with TRBD1. This CDR3 spans 14 amino acids. The V and J ends lost 4 bases and 6 bases, in that order; junction bases with no gene match: 6. The germline CDR1 and CDR2 sequences are SGHRS and YFSETQ. The CDR3 loop reads CASSPDRRSGELFF. CDR3 sequence (DNA): TGCGCCAGCAGCCCGGACAGGCGGTCCGGGGAGCTGTTTTTT.

V and J are TRBV19 and TRBJ1-5; D unclear. Looked up from germline, CDR1 is LNHDA and CDR2 is SQIVND (reference sequence). CDR3 size: 15 residues. The V end lost 7 bases, the J end lost 2 bases, and 15 bases lay between the germline ends. The CDR3 DNA reads as TGTGCCAGTATCGCATTAGGCGGGGGCAATCAGCCCCAGCATTTT. It yields the protein CASIALGGGNQPQHF.

This clone was seen a single time. This chain uses TRBV6-6 with TRBJ2-1; 9 bases match TRBD2. V was clipped by 2 bases and J by 7 bases; unmatched bases: 3. Germline assignment: CDR1 MNHNY and CDR2 SVGAGI (reference sequence). This CDR3 region has 14 residues. The chain's CDR3 is CASSYASGINEQFF. The CDR3 DNA reads TGTGCCAGCAGTTACGCTAGCGGGATTAATGAGCAGTTCTTC.

The V gene is TRBV2, the J gene TRBJ2-7; 8 bases are a match to TRBD2. This CDR3 is 15 amino acids long. The germline V gene encodes CDR1 SNHLY and CDR2 FYNNEI. Trimming removed 0 bases from V and 6 bases from J; junction bases left unmatched: 7. CDR3 DNA sequence: TGTGCCAGCAGTGAAGCTGGCGGGGGGCAGGGCGAGCAGTACTTC. This sequence encodes CASSEAGGGQGEQYF.